The subject of this entry is one TCR beta chain. Its antigen is unidentified. The data originate from a study of blood T cells in healthy people across ages. In the study overall: Roughly one uniquely barcoded beta molecule per two T cells was captured.

General study results and limits: More naive CD4+ cells and higher diversity were found in long-lived than in aged donors. Conclusively comparing naive with antigen-experienced cells was impossible with unsorted PBMCs.

Each sample had at least 6.5 million PBMCs isolated. The CDR3 has 15 amino acids. Together with a sample-barcoded 5' primer, a J-beta primer mix was included in a second PCR lasting roughly 6 to 12 cycles. TCRdb called the 5' RACE reads again in MiXCR, with one record for every CDR3 protein. The sample carries 650,000 to 1,000,000 distinct CDR3 sequences, roughly 40% recorded once. The chain joins TRBV12-3 or TRBV12-4 to TRBJ2-4, with D perhaps TRBD2 (7 bases). The end of the DNA fits TRBJ2-7 better, so the J call may be wrong. Source material: blood. This TCR came from a man between 18 and 35 years old in good health. The CDR3 DNA sequence: TGTGCCAGCAGTCCCCAGGGGAGGGTTTTCTACGAGCAGTACTTC. Translating gives CASSPQGRVFYEQYF.